These T cell receptor beta chains were read from a single sample in a study of T cells in Graves' hyperthyroidism and ophthalmopathy. MiXCR, applied by TCRdb to the multiplex PCR reads, yields one record per CDR3 protein. The table has 700,000 to 850,000 distinct CDR3 sequences, 30% to 40% seen once. Sequenced input: blood. Source of these receptors: a woman in her forties with Graves' hyperthyroidism. The CDR3 runs from the conserved cysteine through the conserved F or W. Each record gives: CDR3 protein, CDR3 DNA, J gene, clone size, V gene, D gene. D genes are given only for firm matches. Clone size is stated in some rows and not others, as once, few, many or a class when expanded.

CDR3: CASSYPPDGGRNVYEQYF
DNA: TGTGCCAGCAGTTACCCTCCGGATGGGGGGCGTAATGTTTACGAGCAGTACTTC
J: TRBJ2-7
size: -
V: TRBV12-3/TRBV12-4
D: -

CDR3: CASSLAGARSAGELFF
DNA: TGTGCCAGCAGCTTAGCGGGGGCCCGGAGCGCCGGGGAGCTGTTTTTT
J: TRBJ2-2
size: -
V: TRBV11-2
D: -

CDR3: CAIRGRTENTEAFF
DNA: TGTGCCATCAGAGGGAGGACAGAGAACACTGAAGCTTTCTTT
J: TRBJ1-1
size: many
V: TRBV10-3
D: -

CDR3: CAISESSGYNSPLHF
DNA: TGTGCCATCAGTGAGTCGTCCGGATATAATTCACCCCTCCACTTT
J: TRBJ1-6
size: many
V: TRBV10-3
D: -

CDR3: CASSLGPANSPLHF
DNA: TGTGCCAGCAGCTTGGGACCGGCAAATTCACCCCTCCACTTT
J: TRBJ1-6
size: -
V: TRBV7-9
D: -

CDR3: CASSFYLAGGRTDTQYF
DNA: TGTGCCAGCAGCTTCTACCTCGCGGGGGGCCGAACAGATACGCAGTATTTT
J: TRBJ2-3
size: -
V: TRBV5-4
D: TRBD2

CDR3: CASSWGHNNEHF
DNA: TGTGCCAGCAGCTGGGGACACAACAATGAGCATTTT
J: TRBJ1-5
size: -
V: TRBV7-2
D: -

CDR3: CASSETRTGVLETQYF
DNA: TGCGCCAGCAGTGAAACCCGCACAGGGGTCCTAGAGACCCAGTACTTC
J: TRBJ2-5
size: -
V: TRBV10-1
D: TRBD1

CDR3: CSARGGQGNSEAFF
DNA: TGCAGTGCTAGAGGTGGTCAGGGGAACTCTGAAGCTTTCTTT
J: TRBJ1-1
size: -
V: TRBV20-1
D: -

CDR3: CAISGSRGGLNTEAFF
DNA: TGTGCCATCAGTGGCAGTCGGGGGGGCTTGAACACTGAAGCTTTCTTT
J: TRBJ1-1
size: many
V: TRBV10-3
D: -

CDR3: CASGRTGEINTQYF
DNA: TGCGCCAGCGGCCGGACAGGGGAGATAAATACGCAGTATTTT
J: TRBJ2-3
size: -
V: TRBV5-1
D: TRBD1

CDR3: CASSLRSRVGNTEAFF
DNA: TGTGCCAGCAGCTTAAGGTCCAGGGTAGGGAACACTGAAGCTTTCTTT
J: TRBJ1-1
size: few
V: TRBV7-2
D: -

CDR3: CASSEGASPKQETQYF
DNA: TGTGCCAGCAGTGAAGGGGCCAGTCCGAAACAAGAGACCCAGTACTTC
J: TRBJ2-5
size: many
V: TRBV2
D: -

CDR3: CASSSALTNYEQYF
DNA: TGTGCCAGCAGTTCGGCCCTAACTAACTACGAGCAGTACTTC
J: TRBJ2-7
size: -
V: TRBV6-5
D: -

CDR3: CSASTGRSEKLFF
DNA: TGCAGTGCTAGTACAGGGAGGAGCGAAAAACTGTTTTTT
J: TRBJ1-4
size: many
V: TRBV20-1
D: -

CDR3: CASSLLRDKGSPLHF
DNA: TGTGCCAGCAGCTTGCTCCGGGACAAGGGTTCACCCCTCCACTTT
J: TRBJ1-6
size: many
V: TRBV7-6
D: -

CDR3: CATNPPPSPTNEKLFF
DNA: TGTGCCACCAATCCGCCCCCCTCTCCTACGAATGAAAAACTGTTTTTT
J: TRBJ1-4
size: many
V: TRBV24-1
D: -

CDR3: CSADRGRAYEQYF
DNA: TGCAGCGCTGACAGGGGTCGCGCCTACGAGCAGTACTTC
J: TRBJ2-7
size: -
V: TRBV29-1
D: TRBD1

CDR3: CASSQDRDTYEQYF
DNA: TGTGCCAGCAGCCAAGACCGGGACACCTACGAGCAGTACTTC
J: TRBJ2-7
size: -
V: TRBV7-8
D: -

CDR3: CASRLGRQTQYF
DNA: TGTGCCAGCAGGCTAGGAAGACAGACCCAGTACTTC
J: TRBJ2-5
size: once
V: TRBV7-9
D: -

CDR3: CASSSPRSGNTIYF
DNA: TGTGCCAGCAGCTCACCAAGATCTGGAAACACCATATATTTT
J: TRBJ1-3
size: many
V: TRBV7-2
D: -

CDR3: CASSYDGVSSYEQYF
DNA: TGTGCCAGCAGTTACGACGGCGTGAGCTCCTACGAGCAGTACTTC
J: TRBJ2-7
size: -
V: TRBV6-5
D: -

CDR3: CATSRTSGGGHGETQYF
DNA: TGTGCCACCAGCAGGACTAGCGGGGGGGGTCATGGAGAGACCCAGTACTTC
J: TRBJ2-5
size: once
V: TRBV13
D: TRBD2

CDR3: CASSFTNRNEKLFF
DNA: TGTGCCAGCAGCTTCACTAACAGAAATGAAAAACTGTTTTTT
J: TRBJ1-4
size: many
V: TRBV7-6
D: -

CDR3: CAISEPGRSYNEQFF
DNA: TGTGCCATCAGTGAACCGGGACGCTCCTACAATGAGCAGTTCTTC
J: TRBJ2-1
size: -
V: TRBV10-3
D: -

CDR3: CSAGYSGQETQYF
DNA: TGCAGTGCTGGTTACAGTGGCCAAGAGACCCAGTACTTC
J: TRBJ2-5
size: many
V: TRBV20-1
D: -

CDR3: CSAEGTSGRLDGELFF
DNA: TGCAGTGCCGAGGGGACTAGCGGACGGTTGGATGGGGAGCTGTTTTTT
J: TRBJ2-2
size: many
V: TRBV20-1
D: TRBD2

CDR3: CAGSLRGQGTYEQYF
DNA: TGTGCCGGCAGCTTACGGGGACAGGGGACCTACGAGCAGTACTTC
J: TRBJ2-7
size: many
V: TRBV7-8
D: TRBD1

CDR3: CASSLAHTTRTGELFF
DNA: TGTGCCAGCAGTTTAGCACACACAACAAGGACCGGGGAGCTGTTTTTT
J: TRBJ2-2
size: few
V: TRBV12-3/TRBV12-4
D: -

CDR3: CASSQGSSYNSPLHF
DNA: TGTGCCAGCAGCCAGGGCAGCTCCTATAATTCACCCCTCCACTTT
J: TRBJ1-6
size: many
V: TRBV7-6
D: -

CDR3: CASSLFFGRGDIYEQYF
DNA: TGTGCCAGCAGTTTATTTTTCGGGCGGGGCGATATCTACGAGCAGTACTTC
J: TRBJ2-7
size: -
V: TRBV7-8
D: -

CDR3: CASSLGQKATNEKLFF
DNA: TGTGCCAGCAGCTTAGGGCAGAAGGCAACTAATGAAAAACTGTTTTTT
J: TRBJ1-4
size: many
V: TRBV5-6
D: -

CDR3: CASRTGRNEKLFF
DNA: TGTGCCAGTAGGACAGGGAGGAATGAAAAACTGTTTTTT
J: TRBJ1-4
size: -
V: TRBV19
D: TRBD1

CDR3: CASSQEWGQGSETQYF
DNA: TGTGCCAGCAGCCAAGAGTGGGGACAGGGTTCCGAGACCCAGTACTTC
J: TRBJ2-5
size: -
V: TRBV3-1
D: TRBD1

CDR3: CARTGWMGMNTEAFF
DNA: TGCGCCAGGACAGGGTGGATGGGCATGAACACTGAAGCTTTCTTT
J: TRBJ1-1
size: -
V: TRBV10-2
D: TRBD1

CDR3: CATSREEGAEAFF
DNA: TGTGCCACCAGCAGAGAGGAGGGAGCTGAAGCTTTCTTT
J: TRBJ1-1
size: many
V: TRBV15
D: -

CDR3: CASSNRQGASGELFF
DNA: TGTGCTAGCAGCAACAGGCAGGGAGCGTCCGGGGAGCTGTTTTTT
J: TRBJ2-2
size: many
V: TRBV7-7
D: -

CDR3: CATSPGSSHDNEQFF
DNA: TGTGCCACCAGTCCCGGGAGTAGTCACGACAATGAGCAGTTCTTC
J: TRBJ2-1
size: -
V: TRBV24-1
D: -

CDR3: CASSPAGRTPDNYGYTF
DNA: TGTGCCAGCAGCCCAGCGGGGAGGACCCCAGATAACTATGGCTACACCTTC
J: TRBJ1-2
size: few
V: TRBV6-5
D: -

CDR3: CASSVAAVSYTEAFF
DNA: TGTGCCAGCAGCGTAGCAGCTGTTTCGTACACTGAAGCTTTCTTT
J: TRBJ1-1
size: -
V: TRBV9
D: -

CDR3: CASSDQTSGGADEQYF
DNA: TGTGCCAGCAGTGACCAAACTAGCGGGGGGGCCGATGAGCAGTACTTC
J: TRBJ2-7
size: -
V: TRBV9
D: TRBD2